This TCR beta chain was captured in a study of OX40 agonist ivuxolimab in advanced cancers. Study-level background: It was ivuxolimab, an agonistic anti-OX40 (CD134) antibody, that patients were treated with. Those treated in dose escalation had hepatocellular carcinoma, melanoma, renal cell cancer or head and neck cancer. Partial responses were observed in three patients, of whom one had hepatocellular carcinoma and two had cutaneous melanoma.

Trimming removed 1 base from V and 5 bases from J, with 14 bases in between. This CDR3 has 15 amino acids. The germline V gene has CDR1 LNHDA and CDR2 SQIVND (reference sequence). Study results and limitations: At doses 0.1 to 3.0 mg/kg, CD4+ and CD8+ clones expanded.

The method was immunoSEQ multiplex PCR; TCRdb's version includes in-frame clones alone and lacks a portion of them. The sample carries about 20,000 clones, around nine tenths recorded once. This clone was seen just once. Its specificity is unknown. The TCR comes from an adult with an advanced solid tumor such as melanoma, head and neck, liver or kidney cancer. The chain uses TRBV19 and TRBJ1-2; unclear D gene. The sequencing here drew on CD4+ or CD8+ T cells sorted from blood, taken in a trial of the OX40 agonist ivuxolimab. The DNA of the CDR3 is TGTGCCAGTAGTATAGCGAGGGCTACTGCGTATGGCTACACCTTC. This gives the protein CASSIARATAYGYTF.